The clone carrying this TCR beta chain showed up just once. The data were taken from a study of OX40 agonist ivuxolimab in advanced cancers. The table came from immunoSEQ multiplex PCR; TCRdb's copy has only in-frame clones and leaves some out. The sample yields some 80,000 clones, about 93% seen once. The CDR3 is made up of 11 amino acids. The V and J ends lost 4 bases and 8 bases respectively, with 6 bases between them. Germline CDR1 reads MGHRA; CDR2 reads YSYEKL. This sequence joins TRBV4-1 and TRBJ2-1; D gene uncertain. This specimen was CD4+ or CD8+ T cells sorted from blood, taken in a trial of the OX40 agonist ivuxolimab. This receptor was taken from an adult with an advanced solid tumor such as melanoma, head and neck, liver or kidney cancer. CDR3 protein: CASSRKDEQFF. For the CDR3, the DNA is TGCGCCAGCAGCCGCAAGGATGAGCAGTTCTTC.